A single sample gave rise to the 21 T cell receptor beta chains below, sequenced in a study of blood T cell repertoires in COVID-19. The assay was immunoSEQ multiplex PCR, and TCRdb's table has in-frame clones only and misses some. This table has some 100,000 clones, about nine tenths appearing once. Specimen: peripheral blood. These receptors were collected from a human donor in a cohort sampled during active COVID-19.

V gene TRBV4-1 combines with J gene TRBJ1-2; no firm D call. CDR1 MGHRA and CDR2 YSYEKL come from the germline V gene. The length of the CDR3 is 15 residues. V was pared by 0 bases and J by 4 bases, with 12 bases between. Here the CDR3 DNA reads TGCGCCAGCAGCCAAGAAGAACAGCCAATCTATGGCTACACCTTC. This codes for CASSQEEQPIYGYTF.

The rearrangement joins TRBV19 to TRBJ2-1, with D possibly TRBD1 on 6 matching bases. The CDR3 runs 13 residues. Germline lookup yields CDR1 LNHDA and CDR2 SQIVND (reference sequence). Trimming pared 8 bases from V and 9 bases from J, leaving 17 bases between. The CDR3 DNA is TGTGCCAGTGGCCGGGGTGGGGGCACTGAGCAGTTCTTC. As protein: CASGRGGGTEQFF.

J is TRBJ2-5 and V is TRBV30; TRBD1 matches 7 bases. V shed 4 bases and J 2 bases; nucleotides not matched to a gene: 7. The CDR3 runs 14 residues. Per germline, CDR1 GTSNPN and CDR2 SVGIG (reference sequence). The CDR3 DNA sequence: TGTGCCTGGATGGTAGGGGGCGGACAAGAGACCCAGTACTTC. Amino acid sequence: CAWMVGGGQETQYF.

The rearrangement joins TRBV2 to TRBJ2-7, with 12 bases fitting TRBD2. The CDR3 spans 15 residues. Per the germline V gene, CDR1 is SNHLY and CDR2 is FYNNEI. After removal of 1 base from V and 2 bases from J, the junction contained 0 bases not matched to a gene. CDR3 sequence (DNA): TGTGCCAGCAGTGAAGGACTAGCGGGAGCCTACGAGCAGTACTTC. Protein sequence: CASSEGLAGAYEQYF.

The gene calls are TRBV21-1 and TRBJ1-6; TRBD1, the table's D call, lacks a check against the DNA. TRBV21-1 constitutes a pseudogene. There are 15 residues in the CDR3. CDR3 coding DNA: TGTGCCAGCAGCAAATGGGGACAGGCCAATTCACCCCTCCACTTT. This translates into CASSKWGQANSPLHF.

The V gene is TRBV5-1, the J gene TRBJ2-7, with D tentatively TRBD2 (6 bases). With 2 bases removed from V and 2 bases from J, the gap between germline ends came to 14 bases. CDR1 SGHRS and CDR2 YFSETQ come from the germline V gene. CDR3 size: 15 residues. The CDR3 sequence is CASSFGLANPYEQYF. The CDR3 bases are TGCGCCAGCAGCTTTGGGCTAGCGAATCCCTACGAGCAGTACTTC.

The chain links TRBV7-9 to TRBJ2-5; 7 bases align to TRBD2. The CDR3 has 17 amino acids. Germline CDR1 and CDR2: SEHNR and FQNEAQ (reference sequence). Trimming removed 2 bases from V and 4 bases from J; junction bases left unmatched: 13. For the CDR3, the DNA is TGTGCCAGCAGCTTAAGCTGGGCGGGAGAGGCCCCAGAGACCCAGTACTTC. Translating gives CASSLSWAGEAPETQYF. The full variable domain, completed using reference TRBV7-9 and TRBJ2-5, is DTGVSQNPRHKITKRGQNVTFRCDPISEHNRLYWYRQTLGQGPEFLTYFQNEAQLEKSRLLSDRFSAERPKGSFSTLEIQRTEQGDSAMYLCASSLSWAGEAPETQYFGPGTRLLVL.

This chain uses TRBV4-3 with TRBJ2-5; the match to TRBD2 covers 13 bases. CDR1 is LGHNA and CDR2 is YSLEER in the germline V gene. CDR3 length equals 18 residues. The V and J ends lost 1 base and 5 bases, in that order; junction bases with no gene match: 10. DNA of the CDR3: TGCGCCAGCAGCCAAGCGACTAGCGGGAGGACCTGGGGCGAGACCCAGTACTTC. This gives the protein CASSQATSGRTWGETQYF.

The rearrangement joins TRBV4-2 to TRBJ2-3; 8 bases are a match to TRBD2. Trimming at V came to 2 bases and at J to 6 bases, leaving 7 bases not matched to a gene. This CDR3 has 15 amino acids. Per germline, CDR1 LGHNA and CDR2 YNFKEQ. The CDR3 DNA reads as TGTGCCAGCAGCCAAATAGCCTCGGGGGGGGATACGCAGTATTTT. It encodes CASSQIASGGDTQYF.

This rearrangement joins TRBV28 to TRBJ1-2; D gene uncertain. Trimming pared 7 bases from V and 5 bases from J, leaving 17 bases between. Germline assignment: CDR1 MDHEN and CDR2 SYDVKM. The CDR3 totals 14 residues. For the CDR3, the DNA is TGTGCCAGCACTTTGAAGTCCAGACTGTATGGCTACACCTTC. It translates to CASTLKSRLYGYTF.

This clone was seen a single time. V is TRBV7-8 and J is TRBJ1-5, with no clear D. In germline, CDR1 is SGHVS, CDR2 FQNEAQ. The CDR3 is 15 residues long. V was shortened by 2 bases and J by 5 bases, with 13 bases between the two germline ends. CDR3 protein: CASSLNARGDQPQHF. The CDR3 DNA sequence: TGTGCCAGCAGCTTAAACGCCCGGGGAGATCAGCCCCAGCATTTT. The full variable domain, with the rest looked up from reference TRBV7-8 and TRBJ1-5, is GAGVSQSPRYKVAKRGQDVALRCDPISGHVSLFWYQQALGQGPEFLTYFQNEAQLDKSGLPSDRFFAERPEGSVSTLKIQRTQQEDSAVYLCASSLNARGDQPQHFGDGTRLSIL.

The chain carries TRBV7-2 and TRBJ1-2; D possibly corresponds to TRBD1 (6 bases). V dropped 3 bases and J dropped 5 bases, with 13 bases sitting between them. Germline V lookup: CDR1 SGHTA, CDR2 FQGNSA. The CDR3 spans 14 residues. CDR3 in amino acids: CASSLDRTLYGYTF. CDR3 nucleotides: TGTGCCAGCAGCTTGGACAGAACGCTTTATGGCTACACCTTC.

The rearrangement links TRBV3-1 (or the pseudogene TRBV3-2) to TRBJ2-5; TRBD2 matches 9 bases. The V gene's germline CDR1 is LGHDT and CDR2 YNNKEL (reference sequence). The CDR3 loop spans 15 amino acids. The V segment lost 4 bases and the J segment 5 bases; nucleotides outside the gene matches: 8. CDR3 nucleotide sequence: TGTGCCAGCAGCCTGAGTAGCGGGAGCGATGAGACCCAGTACTTC. It translates to CASSLSSGSDETQYF.

CDR3 sequence: CASSLVKGQGKKAFF. As DNA, the CDR3 is TGTGCCAGCAGTTTAGTGAAGGGACAGGGAAAAAAAGCTTTCTTT. The chain carries TRBV28 and TRBJ1-1, with 9 nucleotides matching TRBD1. Trimming cost V 2 bases and J 9 bases; bases outside gene matches: 10. Germline V CDR1 and CDR2: MDHEN, SYDVKM. This CDR3 is 15 amino acids long.

This chain uses TRBV7-8 with TRBJ1-2; the D gene is possibly TRBD1 (5 bases). CDR1 and CDR2 from the germline V gene are SGHVS and FQNEAQ. Trimming pared 3 bases from V and 5 bases from J, leaving 13 bases between. The CDR3 is made up of 14 amino acids. The CDR3 nucleotides read TGTGCCAGCAGCTTTACCTCAGGACAATATGGCTACACCTTC. Translated, it gives CASSFTSGQYGYTF. The whole variable domain, remainder taken from reference TRBV7-8 and TRBJ1-2, is GAGVSQSPRYKVAKRGQDVALRCDPISGHVSLFWYQQALGQGPEFLTYFQNEAQLDKSGLPSDRFFAERPEGSVSTLKIQRTQQEDSAVYLCASSFTSGQYGYTFGSGTRLTVV.

The genes are TRBV6-6 and TRBJ2-3, with 11 positions matching TRBD1. J lost 4 bases, V lost 6 bases, and 6 bases had no gene match. This CDR3 contains 15 residues. The V gene's germline CDR1 is MNHNY and CDR2 SVGAGI (reference sequence). CDR3 region: CASSQPGQGADTQYF. CDR3 DNA sequence: TGTGCCAGCAGCCAACCGGGACAGGGGGCAGATACGCAGTATTTT.

The rearrangement links TRBV14 to TRBJ2-2; D gene uncertain. V lost 4 bases and J lost 0, with 6 bases in between. The CDR3 length is 14 residues. Germline V gives CDR1 SGHDN, CDR2 FVKESK. DNA of the CDR3: TGTGCCAGCAGCCGACTTCCGAACACCGGGGAGCTGTTTTTT. It specifies CASSRLPNTGELFF.

This rearrangement joins TRBV2 to TRBJ1-2, with D tentatively TRBD1 (5 bases). Between the trimmed V and J ends, which lost 7 bases and 3 bases, there was a span of 6 bases. The CDR3 has 11 residues. The germline V gene encodes CDR1 SNHLY and CDR2 FYNNEI. The CDR3 loop is CASKQDYGYTF. For the CDR3, the DNA is TGTGCCAGCAAACAGGACTATGGCTACACCTTC.

The gene calls are TRBV21-1 and TRBJ1-5; the D call in the table, TRBD1, was not verified against the DNA. TRBV21-1 is recorded as a pseudogene. The CDR3 loop spans 16 amino acids. The CDR3 nucleotides are TGTGCCAGCAGCAAAAGGTCGGGACAGAACAATCAGCCCCAGCATTTT. The encoded protein is CASSKRSGQNNQPQHF.

The chain carries TRBV27 and TRBJ1-1; a possible D gene is TRBD1 (5 bases). The CDR3 totals 14 residues. The germline V and J ends were trimmed by 6 bases and 1 base, with 12 bases remaining between them. Per germline, CDR1 MNHEY and CDR2 SMNVEV (reference sequence). CDR3 DNA: TGTGCCAGCAGCGCAGGGAAGGCGAACACTGAAGCTTTCTTT. Encoded protein: CASSAGKANTEAFF.

The chain joins TRBV4-2 to TRBJ2-1; TRBD2 might be the D (6 bases). V lost 0 bases, J lost 6 bases, and 18 bases lay in between. This CDR3 region has 17 residues. The germline gives CDR1 LGHNA, CDR2 YNFKEQ. CDR3 DNA: TGTGCCAGCAGCCAAGACCCGAAGGGCGGGATACTCAATGAGCAGTTCTTC. Translated: CASSQDPKGGILNEQFF.